This TCR beta chain was retrieved from a study of molecular identifiers for immune sequencing clone quantification. This clonotype has at least ten counts. Sorted naive CD8 T cells were those defined as CD8+CD4-CCR7+CD45RA+. Preparation of the bulk TCR libraries relied on previously described methods and listed TCR primers. Via MiXCR, TCRdb re-called the PCR reads, giving one row per CDR3 protein. The table shows 250,000 to 350,000 distinct CDR3 sequences, with 20% to 25% occurring only once. Trimming cost V 4 bases and J 7 bases, with 19 bases left between them. The CDR3 contains 15 residues. Germline V lookup: CDR1 MNHEY, CDR2 SMNVEV (reference sequence).

This receptor was obtained from a human donor in good health. Some libraries in this study had Jurkat cell RNA spiked in. This chain joins TRBV27 and TRBJ2-5, with D maybe TRBD1 (6 bases). The specimen sequenced was naive CD8+ T cells from blood, with Jurkat cell RNA spiked in. Noted subset: FACS-sorted CD8+CD4-CCR7+CD45RA+ naive T cells. The CDR3 protein is CASSSRTALDTTQYF. CDR3 nucleotides: TGTGCCAGCAGTTCCAGGACAGCCTTAGACACGACCCAGTACTTC.